This T cell receptor beta chain comes out of a study of identical twins. Whole-study findings and limits: The same donors were not followed; conclusions instead depended on cross-sectional statistical analysis.

Germline CDR1 is SGHVS and CDR2 is FNYEAQ. The CDR3 extends over 16 amino acids. V was trimmed by 4 bases and J by 0 bases, leaving 14 bases between them. MiXCR, run by TCRdb on the 5' RACE reads, gives a single entry per CDR3 protein. This table holds 410,000 or so distinct CDR3 sequences, approximately 18% found once. As for this clonotype: Its antigen remains unidentified.

The sequence came from a man in his fifties or sixties in good health. The sequenced material came from naive T cells sorted from blood. The V and J genes are TRBV7-6 and TRBJ2-3, with a weak D call TRBD1 (6 bases). The CDR3 sequence is CASSWTGGPSTDTQYF. The DNA for the CDR3 is TGTGCCAGCAGCTGGACTGGGGGCCCTAGCACAGATACGCAGTATTTT.